Each of the 27 T cell receptor beta chains below was sequenced from the same sample in a study of CD8 T cells in Susac syndrome. The authors reverse transcribed roughly 0.5 to 1 ug RNA with random hexamers. TCRdb reprocessed the immunoSEQ multiplex PCR reads via MiXCR and lists one record per CDR3 protein. The table has 150,000 to 180,000 distinct CDR3 sequences, roughly 96% seen once. Sequences were obtained from CD8+ T cells from PBMCs. The receptors were sampled from a human donor with multiple sclerosis.

The chain uses TRBV7-3 and TRBJ2-3; D tentatively fits TRBD1 or TRBD2 (5 bases each). Germline loops: CDR1 SGHTA, CDR2 FQGTGA. There are 12 residues in the CDR3. V lost 4 bases, J lost 8 bases, and 10 bases lay in between. DNA for the CDR3: TGTGCCAGCAGCTCGGAAGGGACTACGCAGTATTTT. This codes for CASSSEGTTQYF.

A single count supports this clonotype. The chain uses TRBV29-1 and TRBJ2-7, with TRBD1 as a possible D gene (6 bases). The CDR3 runs to 15 residues. In germline, CDR1 is SQVTM, CDR2 ANQGSEA. Trimming pared 2 bases from V and 4 bases from J, leaving 18 bases between. In nucleotides, the CDR3 is TGCAGCGTTGAAATAGGGGGAATCGGGTGGTACGAGCAGTACTTC. It translates to CSVEIGGIGWYEQYF.

The genes are TRBV13 and TRBJ2-3; 7 nucleotides agree with TRBD1. J gave up 1 base and V 0 bases, and 7 bases lay outside the gene matches. The CDR3 extends over 17 amino acids. CDR1 and CDR2 (germline): PRHDT, FYEKMQ (reference sequence). The CDR3 bases are TGTGCCAGCAGCTTAGGCTTTAACAGGGGAGGCACAGATACGCAGTATTTT. Translated, it gives CASSLGFNRGGTDTQYF.

The chain is built from TRBV2 and TRBJ2-5; D gene uncertain. This CDR3 contains 13 residues. Trimming took off 7 bases at V and 4 bases at J, with 13 bases between the two ends. Per germline, CDR1 SNHLY and CDR2 FYNNEI. The DNA of the CDR3 is TGTGCCAGCATCGACGGCGTAAGAGAGACCCAGTACTTC. The encoded protein is CASIDGVRETQYF.

This chain uses TRBV3-1 with TRBJ1-5; D gene unclear. The CDR3 runs 17 residues. Germline lookup yields CDR1 LGHDT and CDR2 YNNKEL (reference sequence). V lost 1 base to trimming and J lost 4 bases, with 17 bases between them. The CDR3 is CASSQGPRGSSNQPQHF. The DNA of the CDR3 is TGTGCCAGCAGCCAAGGACCCCGGGGTTCGTCGAATCAGCCCCAGCATTTT.

This chain connects TRBV29-1 to TRBJ2-1, with D unresolved. The germline V and J ends were trimmed by 3 bases and 0 bases, with 6 bases remaining between them. The length of the CDR3 is 13 residues. Germline V gene lookup returns CDR1 SQVTM and CDR2 ANQGSEA. The CDR3 sequence is CSVEWSSYNEQFF. The CDR3 DNA is TGCAGCGTTGAGTGGAGCTCCTACAATGAGCAGTTCTTC.

The V and J genes are TRBV11-2 and TRBJ2-3, with D tentatively TRBD2 (5 bases). This CDR3 has 16 amino acids. Trimming pared 4 bases from V and 0 bases from J, leaving 14 bases between. Germline CDR1 is SGHAT and CDR2 is FQNNGV. Written as DNA, the CDR3 is TGTGCCAGCAGCTCCCCCGCGGGCGGAAGCACAGATACGCAGTATTTT. Translation gives CASSSPAGGSTDTQYF.

The chain links TRBV2 to TRBJ1-2; D is unclear. The CDR3 runs to 13 residues. With 7 bases removed from V and 1 base from J, the gap between germline ends came to 10 bases. Germline CDR1 is SNHLY and CDR2 is FYNNEI. CDR3: CASKHTDNYGYTF. The CDR3, as DNA: TGTGCCAGCAAGCACACCGATAACTATGGCTACACCTTC.

This clonotype appeared once. This rearrangement joins TRBV30 to TRBJ2-7, with D possibly being TRBD2 (6 bases). The CDR3 extends over 13 amino acids. In germline, CDR1 is GTSNPN, CDR2 SVGIG (reference sequence). V was clipped by 2 bases and J by 2 bases, with 10 bases between them. CDR3 sequence (DNA): TGTGCCTGGAGTCCGGGGGTCCCCTACGAGCAGTACTTC. Residues: CAWSPGVPYEQYF.

CDR3 bases: TGCAGCGTTTGGAGCGGGGGCGGTTACAATGAGCAGTTCTTC. Encoded protein: CSVWSGGGYNEQFF. This chain joins TRBV29-1 and TRBJ2-1; 8 bases line up with TRBD2. From germline, CDR1 is SQVTM and CDR2 ANQGSEA. This CDR3 spans 14 amino acids. Losses at the gene ends were 5 bases for V and 4 bases for J; bases not matched to a gene: 7.

The V and J genes are TRBV7-9 and TRBJ2-7; D not certain. This CDR3 contains 15 residues. The V and J ends lost 6 bases and 2 bases respectively, with 17 bases between them. Germline assignment: CDR1 SEHNR and CDR2 FQNEAQ (reference sequence). The CDR3 sequence: CASSTPRTGTYEQYV. CDR3 bases: TGTGCCAGCAGTACCCCCAGGACCGGTACCTACGAGCAGTACGTC.

The rearrangement joins TRBV6-5 to TRBJ2-1; no clear D. The germline V and J ends were trimmed by 2 bases and 5 bases, with 4 bases remaining between them. Germline V gene data show CDR1 as MNHEY and CDR2 as SVGAGI. This CDR3 contains 12 residues. The chain's CDR3 is CASSYPNNEQFF. CDR3 sequence (DNA): TGTGCCAGCAGTTACCCGAACAATGAGCAGTTCTTC.

The gene calls are TRBV23-1 and TRBJ1-2, with a tentative D call TRBD1 (6 bases). TRBV23-1 is an open reading frame whose function is uncertain. Trimming took off 6 bases at V and 2 bases at J, with 13 bases between the two ends. This CDR3 has 14 residues. CDR3 region: CASSGQIKNYGYTF. The DNA for the CDR3 is TGCGCCAGCAGCGGACAGATTAAAAACTATGGCTACACCTTC.

The rearrangement uses TRBV27 and TRBJ2-3, with 7 bases aligning to TRBD1. CDR1 is MNHEY, CDR2 SMNVEV, per germline (reference sequence). The CDR3 runs to 15 residues. Trimming cost V 3 bases and J 1 base; bases outside gene matches: 4. CDR3 protein: CASSFQGDGTDTQYF. CDR3 bases: TGTGCCAGCAGTTTCCAGGGGGATGGCACAGATACGCAGTATTTT.

This clonotype was observed once. J is TRBJ1-6 and V is TRBV12-3 or TRBV12-4; 8 bases are a match to TRBD1. The J segment lost 6 bases and the V segment lost 5 bases, leaving 3 bases of the junction unmatched. The CDR3 is 14 residues long. The CDR3 spells CASSETGVNSPLHF. Written as DNA, the CDR3 is TGTGCCAGCAGTGAGACAGGGGTTAATTCACCCCTCCACTTT.

The V call is TRBV15, the J call TRBJ2-1, with TRBD2 identical over 9 bases. The germline V gene has CDR1 LNHNV and CDR2 YYDKDF (reference sequence). The trim removed 5 bases at V and 0 bases at J, leaving 5 bases unmatched. The CDR3 is made up of 16 amino acids. The CDR3 DNA follows: TGTGCCACCAGCTCCCGCGGGGGGGCCTCCTACAATGAGCAGTTCTTC. Protein: CATSSRGGASYNEQFF.

The rearrangement joins TRBV7-9 to TRBJ1-5, with D unclear. V shed 5 bases and J shed 1 base, with 12 bases lying between them. The CDR3 contains 15 residues. The germline gives CDR1 SEHNR, CDR2 FQNEAQ (reference sequence). CDR3 bases: TGTGCCAGCAGCCCCGAGCTTCCAAGCAATCAGCCCCAGCATTTT. As protein: CASSPELPSNQPQHF.

V usage is TRBV25-1 and J usage is TRBJ1-2; D perhaps matches TRBD1 (5 bases). The germline gives CDR1 MGHDK, CDR2 SYGVNS. Trimming cost V 9 bases and J 8 bases, with 13 bases left between them. There are 11 residues in the CDR3. DNA of the CDR3: TGTGCCAGGGGGGAGGCCGGGGGCTACACCTTC. Translation gives CARGEAGGYTF.

The chain links TRBV9 to TRBJ2-1; the match to TRBD2 covers 9 bases. CDR3 length equals 16 residues. V shed 3 bases, J shed 5 bases, and the junction held 9 bases outside the gene matches. The germline CDR1 and CDR2 sequences are SGDLS and YYNGEE. The CDR3 DNA is TGTGCCAGCAGCGCGTCGGGCGGGGGGGTCAACAATGAGCAGTTCTTC. This translates into CASSASGGGVNNEQFF.

V gene TRBV6-2 or TRBV6-3 combines with J gene TRBJ1-1; no clear D gene. Trimming cost V 5 bases and J 7 bases, with 14 bases left between them. The CDR3 length is 13 residues. CDR1 and CDR2 (germline): MNHEY, SVGEGT. CDR3 region: CASSRPRVNEAFF. The CDR3 region has the DNA TGTGCCAGCAGTCGCCCCCGGGTGAATGAAGCTTTCTTT.

The CDR3, as DNA: TGTGCCAGCAGTGAGGACGCGGGTGTGAACACTGAAGCTTTCTTT. Its translation is CASSEDAGVNTEAFF. The chain uses TRBV25-1 and TRBJ1-1; D call uncertain. The CDR3 contains 15 residues. Trimming took 3 bases from V and 0 from J, leaving 11 bases between them. From germline, CDR1 is MGHDK and CDR2 SYGVNS.

The chain recombines TRBV20-1 with TRBJ1-2; D gene unclear. This CDR3 region has 11 residues. V was pared by 3 bases and J by 6 bases, with 8 bases between. Germline V gene sequence: CDR1 DFQATT, CDR2 SNEGSKA (reference sequence). The DNA of the CDR3 is TGCAGTGCTAGTGCGGAAGATGGCTACACCTTC. It specifies CSASAEDGYTF.

This clonotype appeared a single time. The chain couples TRBV9 to TRBJ2-2, with D perhaps matching TRBD1 (6 bases). The CDR3 consists of 17 residues. V lost 0 bases to trimming and J lost 4 bases, with 16 bases between them. CDR1 is SGDLS, CDR2 YYNGEE, per germline. CDR3 nucleotide sequence: TGTGCCAGCAGCGTAGAGTCGTTTACAGGGTCCACCGGGGAGCTGTTTTTT. It codes for CASSVESFTGSTGELFF. The complete variable domain, with remaining parts taken from reference TRBV9 and TRBJ2-2, reads DSGVTQTPKHLITATGQRVTLRCSPRSGDLSVYWYQQSLDQGLQFLIQYYNGEERAKGNILERFSAQQFPDLHSELNLSSLELGDSALYFCASSVESFTGSTGELFFGEGSRLTVL.

J is TRBJ2-7 and V is TRBV30, with TRBD1 identical over 9 bases. Germline trimming cut 8 bases from V and 3 bases from J; bases unmatched to any gene: 5. Germline V lookup: CDR1 GTSNPN, CDR2 SVGIG (reference sequence). This CDR3 spans 12 amino acids. The CDR3: CALETGGYEQYF. DNA for the CDR3: TGTGCCCTAGAGACAGGGGGCTACGAGCAGTACTTC. Variable domain in full (rest from reference TRBV30 and TRBJ2-7): SQTIHQWPATLVQPVGSPLSLECTVEGTSNPNLYWYRQAAGRGLQLLFYSVGIGQISSEVPQNLSASRPQDRQFILSSKKLLLSDSGFYLCALETGGYEQYFGPGTRLTVT.

The chain recombines TRBV30 with TRBJ2-3, with 10 bases that match TRBD2. In germline, CDR1 is GTSNPN, CDR2 SVGIG (reference sequence). J lost 1 base, V lost 2 bases, and 3 bases had no gene match. This CDR3 comprises 15 residues. The CDR3 nucleotides are TGTGCCTGGAGTCCCGGGACTAGCGGCACAGATACGCAGTATTTT. It is translated as CAWSPGTSGTDTQYF.

This chain connects TRBV29-1 to TRBJ1-2; D is perhaps TRBD1 (5 bases). The CDR3 extends over 14 amino acids. Trimming removed 3 bases at V and 3 bases at J, with 14 bases between. CDR1 and CDR2 from the germline V gene are SQVTM and ANQGSEA. The CDR3 spells CSVDPVDSYYGYTF. The CDR3 DNA is TGCAGCGTTGATCCCGTAGACAGTTACTATGGCTACACCTTC.

This rearrangement joins TRBV29-1 to TRBJ1-2, with D tentatively TRBD1 (5 bases). The V gene lost 8 bases and the J gene lost 8 bases, with 18 bases spanning the gap. CDR1 and CDR2 from the germline V gene are SQVTM and ANQGSEA. CDR3 size: 12 residues. In nucleotides, the CDR3 is TGCAGCCTCGACGGGGACCTAAAGGGCTACACCTTC. Its translation is CSLDGDLKGYTF.